One T cell receptor (beta chain) is described in this entry. Its antigen is unidentified. The sample belongs to a study of cytomegalovirus exposure and HLA in healthy donors. General study findings and limits: In a later analysis, productive TCRs from donors in an Asian-associated ancestry cluster reportedly carried fewer N-insertions than the cohort mean.

The CDR3 length is 15 residues. V lost 4 bases to trimming and J lost 0 bases; unmatched junction nucleotides: 7. In germline, CDR1 is SGHNT, CDR2 YYREEE (reference sequence). The study ran its PCR with 60 Vbeta and 13 Jbeta primers. The table came from immunoSEQ multiplex PCR; TCRdb's copy has only in-frame clones and leaves some out. The sample shows roughly 110,000 clones, 75% of them seen only once. V and J are TRBV5-4 and TRBJ2-7, with 7 bases identical to TRBD1. Specimen: PBMCs. The TCR originated in a male donor in good health and CMV-seropositive. CDR3 sequence: CASSPRGGTSYEQYF. The CDR3 DNA is TGTGCCAGCAGCCCGCGAGGGGGCACCTCCTACGAGCAGTACTTC.